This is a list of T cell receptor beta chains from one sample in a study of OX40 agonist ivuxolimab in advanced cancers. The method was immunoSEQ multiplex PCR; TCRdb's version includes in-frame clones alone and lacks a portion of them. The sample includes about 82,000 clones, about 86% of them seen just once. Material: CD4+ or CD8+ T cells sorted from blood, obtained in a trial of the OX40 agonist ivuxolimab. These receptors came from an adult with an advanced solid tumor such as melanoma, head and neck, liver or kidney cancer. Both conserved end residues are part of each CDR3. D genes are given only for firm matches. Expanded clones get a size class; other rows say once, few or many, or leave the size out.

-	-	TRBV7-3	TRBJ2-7	TGTGCCAGCAGCCTAAGGGGCCTTGGAGGCGAGCAGTACTTC	CASSLRGLGGEQYF
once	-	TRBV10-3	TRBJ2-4	TGTGCCATCAGCCAGGAAACCAAAAACATTCAGTACTTC	CAISQETKNIQYF
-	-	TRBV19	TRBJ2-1	TGTGCCAGTAGTATATACGCCGAAGGGGAGCAGTTCTTC	CASSIYAEGEQFF
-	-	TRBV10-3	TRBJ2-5	TGTGCCATCAGTGAGTCAAATAGGTTAGGGGAGACCCAGTACTTC	CAISESNRLGETQYF
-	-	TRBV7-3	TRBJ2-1	TGTGCCAGCAGCTTAACAGGGAGGATGCAGTTCTTC	CASSLTGRMQFF
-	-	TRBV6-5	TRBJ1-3	TGTGCCAGCAGTTACTCGAGGGCCGGAAACACCATATATTTT	CASSYSRAGNTIYF
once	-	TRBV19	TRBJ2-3	TGTGCCAGTAGTATGGGCGCCCCTGGGGATACGCAGTATTTT	CASSMGAPGDTQYF
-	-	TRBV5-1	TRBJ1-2	TGCGCCAGCTCCCGCGAGGACGGATTCTATGGCTACACCTTC	CASSREDGFYGYTF
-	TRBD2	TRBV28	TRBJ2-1	TGTGCCAGCAGTTTAACTTCCGGGACTAGCTTTGAGCAGTTCTTC	CASSLTSGTSFEQFF
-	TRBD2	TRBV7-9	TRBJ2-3	TGTGCCAGCAGCCCGTCTAGCGGGGGGGCGGATACGCAGTATTTT	CASSPSSGGADTQYF
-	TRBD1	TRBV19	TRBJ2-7	TGTGCCAGTAGTATCGGCCGACAGGGGGCGTACGAGCAGTACTTC	CASSIGRQGAYEQYF
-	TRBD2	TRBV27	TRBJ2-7	TGTGCCAGCAGTTCATTTAGACTAGCGGGACACTACGAGCAGTACTTC	CASSSFRLAGHYEQYF
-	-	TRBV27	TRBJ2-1	TGTGCCAGCAGTTCCCCTCGGGACGCCAATGAGCAGTTCTTC	CASSSPRDANEQFF
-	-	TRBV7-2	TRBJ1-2	TGTGCCAGCAGCTCCCTGGGGGTGGGAAACTATGGCTACACCTTC	CASSSLGVGNYGYTF
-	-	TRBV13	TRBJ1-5	TGTGCCAGCAGCTTAGGGAAACACAGGTATCAGCCCCAGCATTTT	CASSLGKHRYQPQHF
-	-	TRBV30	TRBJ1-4	TGTGCCTGGCACCGGACGGCAACTAATGAAAAACTGTTTTTT	CAWHRTATNEKLFF
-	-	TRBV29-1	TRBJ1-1	TGCAGCGCCCTAACACAGGGCTACACTGAAGCTTTCTTT	CSALTQGYTEAFF
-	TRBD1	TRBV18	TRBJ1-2	TGTGCCAGCTCACCACAGACAGGGGACTATGGCTACACCTTC	CASSPQTGDYGYTF
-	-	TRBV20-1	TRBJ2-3	TGCAGTGCTGTCACAGATACGCAGTATTTT	CSAVTDTQYF
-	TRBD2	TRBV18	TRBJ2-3	TGTGCCAGCTCACCTCAAGCGGGGGGTGGCACAGATACGCAGTATTTT	CASSPQAGGGTDTQYF
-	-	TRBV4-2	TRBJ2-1	TGTGCCAGCAGCTTGGGGGGAGCGTACAATGAGCAGTTCTTC	CASSLGGAYNEQFF
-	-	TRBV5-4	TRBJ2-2	TGTGCCAGCAGCTTGGAGACGGCCGGGGAGCTGTTTTTT	CASSLETAGELFF
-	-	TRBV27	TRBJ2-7	TGTGCCAGCAGTTCCTCTCCCTACAGGGTAGGAGCCTACGAGCAGTACTTC	CASSSSPYRVGAYEQYF
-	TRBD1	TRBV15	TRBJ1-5	TGTGCCACCAGCAGAGTGGGGACAGGCCGTATTCAGCCCCAGCATTTT	CATSRVGTGRIQPQHF
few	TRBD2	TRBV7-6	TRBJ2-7	TGTGCCAGCAGCCTAGGGGCCGGGACTAGCAAATACGAGCAGTACTTC	CASSLGAGTSKYEQYF
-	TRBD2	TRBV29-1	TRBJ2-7	TGCAGCGTCGGGAGGGCCTTCGAGCAGTACTTC	CSVGRAFEQYF
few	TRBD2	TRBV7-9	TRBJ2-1	TGTGCCAGCAGCTTAGCGAGGAGCGGGGGGGTCAATTACAATGAGCAGTTCTTC	CASSLARSGGVNYNEQFF
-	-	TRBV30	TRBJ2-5	TGTGCCTGGAGTAGGGCCCCTGAGACCCAGTACTTC	CAWSRAPETQYF
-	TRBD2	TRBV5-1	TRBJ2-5	TGCGCCAGCAGCTTGGGCACTAGCGGAGAGACCCAGTACTTC	CASSLGTSGETQYF
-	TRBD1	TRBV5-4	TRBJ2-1	TGTGCCAGCAGCCGTGGACAGGGGGCGTCAGTGTGGGAAGTGGAGTTCTTC	CASSRGQGASVWEVEFF
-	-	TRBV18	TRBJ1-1	TGTGCCAGCTCACCGGACATCTCCGGAACTGAAGCTTTCTTT	CASSPDISGTEAFF
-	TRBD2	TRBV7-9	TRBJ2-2	TGTGCCAGCAGCTTAGGAGGGGCTAGCGGGAGTCACACCGGGGAGCTGTTTTTT	CASSLGGASGSHTGELFF
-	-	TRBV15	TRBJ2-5	TGTGCCACCAGCAGACCAAGGGGAAGAGAAGAGACCCAGTACTTC	CATSRPRGREETQYF
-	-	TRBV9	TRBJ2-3	TGTGCCAGCAGCCCATCGCTGGTAGCCAGCCCTAGCACAGATACGCAGTATTTT	CASSPSLVASPSTDTQYF
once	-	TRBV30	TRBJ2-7	TGTGCCTGGACCTGGTCGGACAAAACCTACTACGAGCAGTACTTC	CAWTWSDKTYYEQYF
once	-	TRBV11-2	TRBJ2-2	TGTGCCAGCAGCCACAGGGAGGGGAACACCGGGGAGCTGTTTTTT	CASSHREGNTGELFF
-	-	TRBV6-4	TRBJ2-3	TGTGCCAGCAGGGCCGGGCCCGGCGCAGATACGCAGTATTTT	CASRAGPGADTQYF
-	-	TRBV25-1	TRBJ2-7	TGTGCCAGCAGTGAACCCGGCGATTCTACCTACGAGCAGTACTTC	CASSEPGDSTYEQYF
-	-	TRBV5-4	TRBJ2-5	TGTGCCAGCAGTCACGGGGCCGGACAAGAGACCCAGTACTTC	CASSHGAGQETQYF
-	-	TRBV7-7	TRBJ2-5	TGTGCTAGCAGCTTGGGGACAATCGAGACCCAGTACTTC	CASSLGTIETQYF
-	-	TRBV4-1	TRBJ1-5	TGCGCCAGCAGCCAAGATCAGACAGGTACCTATGTACGGCCCCAGCATTTT	CASSQDQTGTYVRPQHF
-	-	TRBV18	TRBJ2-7	TGTGCCAGCTCACCCGCTCTGGGGGGAGCCTACGAGCAGTACTTC	CASSPALGGAYEQYF
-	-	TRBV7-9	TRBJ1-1	TGTGCCAGCAGCTTAATGGGCAGTGAAGCTTTCTTT	CASSLMGSEAFF
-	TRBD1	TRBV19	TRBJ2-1	TGTGCCAGTAGTACTCTGGACAGGGGACCCCTCGATGAGCAGTTCTTC	CASSTLDRGPLDEQFF
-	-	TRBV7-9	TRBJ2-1	TGTGCCAGCAGCTTCTACATCGATGAGCAGTTCTTC	CASSFYIDEQFF
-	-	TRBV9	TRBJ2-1	TGTGCCAGCAGCGTAGGCCCCAAGGGGGACTTCAACCGCTACAATGAGCAGTTCTTC	CASSVGPKGDFNRYNEQFF
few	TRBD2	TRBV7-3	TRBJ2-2	TGTGCCAGTAAACGGGGTAGCGGGAGTTCAGTCGGGGAGCTGTTTTTT	CASKRGSGSSVGELFF
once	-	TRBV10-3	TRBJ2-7	TGTGCCATCAGGGAAAACCAGGGGACCGAGCAGTACTTC	CAIRENQGTEQYF
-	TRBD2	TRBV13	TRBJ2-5	TGTGCCAGCAGCTCCCCCGGACGGGAGGGCCGAGAGACCCAGTACTTC	CASSSPGREGRETQYF
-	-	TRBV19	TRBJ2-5	TGTGCCAGTAGCGCAGGGCAGGCTTCGAGAGAGACCCAGTACTTC	CASSAGQASRETQYF
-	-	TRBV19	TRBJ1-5	TGTGCCAGTACCCCCCAGACAGCAACAAATCAGCCCCAGCATTTT	CASTPQTATNQPQHF
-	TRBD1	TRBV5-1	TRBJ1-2	TGCGCCAGCAGCTTGGGACTACCTTTAAGACAGGGGGCTGGTGGCTACACCTTC	CASSLGLPLRQGAGGYTF
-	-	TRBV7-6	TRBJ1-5	TGTGCCAGCAGCTTAAATGGGCAGTTTTCACCCAGGGGCAATCAGCCCCAGCATTTT	CASSLNGQFSPRGNQPQHF
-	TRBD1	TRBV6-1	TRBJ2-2	TGTGCCAGCAGTGAACGGACAGGTTCCACCGGGGAGCTGTTTTTT	CASSERTGSTGELFF
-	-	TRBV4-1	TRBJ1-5	TGCGCCAGCAGCCAAGCCATGGGTATGGGCAATCAGCCCCAGCATTTT	CASSQAMGMGNQPQHF